This T cell receptor beta chain was sequenced for a study of technical replicates of blood from a few donors. The table came from immunoSEQ multiplex PCR; TCRdb's copy has only in-frame clones and leaves some out. This table has roughly 70,000 clones, approximately 90% appearing once. This clone showed up just a few times. The origin of this receptor is a human donor in good health. Some clones in this sample may be carry-over from other donors' samples. Sequenced: PBMCs.

The CDR3 region has the DNA TGTGCCAGCAGCGAAGGGGGAGTAGGTGAGCAGTTCTTC. It specifies CASSEGGVGEQFF. The genes are TRBV5-6 and TRBJ2-1; a possible D gene is TRBD1 (6 bases). Germline V gene lookup returns CDR1 SGHDT and CDR2 YYEEEE. This CDR3 region has 13 residues. V lost 4 bases and J 9 bases, leaving 14 bases between the germline ends.